The sample holds a few counts of the clone carrying this T cell receptor beta chain. Its antigen is still unknown. These data belong to a study of T-cell memory formation after mild COVID-19. Study observations and caveats: From day 15 to 85, contracting clones were balanced between CD4 and CD8, whereas later expanders leaned toward CD4+. Cross-reactive memory seemingly joined, as some responding clones were found in pre-infection memory.

Germline V gene lookup returns CDR1 SGHTA and CDR2 FQGNSA. This CDR3 has 14 amino acids. V lost 1 base and J lost 14; bases outside the gene matches: 9. TCRdb ran MiXCR on the 5' RACE reads and lists one entry per CDR3 protein. The sample carries approximately 180,000 distinct CDR3 sequences, about a sixth recorded once. The sequence was obtained from an adult woman who had mild COVID-19 (a few samples of this study predate the infection). Cell type and time point are not known. V and J are TRBV7-2 and TRBJ2-1; the match to TRBD2 covers 9 bases. Sequencing was performed on PBMCs or a T cell subset sorted from them (not recorded which). The CDR3 loop reads CASSLETAGGTEFF. In DNA form, the CDR3 reads TGTGCCAGCAGCTTAGAAACGGCGGGAGGGACCGAGTTCTTC.